A selection of T cell receptor beta chains follows, all from one sample in a study of shared clonotypes between healthy human individuals. TCRdb's copy holds only in-frame clones and misses some; the assay was immunoSEQ multiplex PCR. The data show 2 million to 3 million clones, with roughly 93% seen just once and about 0.34% held by the top ten. The material sequenced was naive CD4+ T cells from PBMCs. These receptors were obtained from a man younger than 35 in good health. Some clones in this sample may be carry-over from other donors' samples. CDR3s include the opening cysteine and the closing phenylalanine or tryptophan. Each record gives: CDR3 protein, J gene, V gene.

cdr3_aa: CASSWAGESTEAFF
j_call: TRBJ1-1
v_call: TRBV7-3

cdr3_aa: CASSLWTSVETQYF
j_call: TRBJ2-5
v_call: TRBV28

cdr3_aa: CASSHGRAGTEAFF
j_call: TRBJ1-1
v_call: TRBV7-3

cdr3_aa: CASSGTGDAYEQYF
j_call: TRBJ2-7
v_call: TRBV28

cdr3_aa: CASSLAGTVRGYGYTF
j_call: TRBJ1-2
v_call: TRBV28

cdr3_aa: CSARVRAAFF
j_call: TRBJ1-1
v_call: TRBV20-1

cdr3_aa: CASSLVRQDLIRGYTF
j_call: TRBJ1-2
v_call: TRBV5-5

cdr3_aa: CASSQDPGTANTGELFF
j_call: TRBJ2-2
v_call: TRBV14

cdr3_aa: CASSLTESDEAFF
j_call: TRBJ1-1
v_call: TRBV6-6

cdr3_aa: CASRGTGGNYGYTF
j_call: TRBJ1-2
v_call: TRBV28

cdr3_aa: CASSLYLEQFF
j_call: TRBJ2-1
v_call: TRBV28

cdr3_aa: CASSQGTGEVYGYTF
j_call: TRBJ1-2
v_call: TRBV4-1

cdr3_aa: CASSPRTSGEETQYF
j_call: TRBJ2-5
v_call: TRBV18

cdr3_aa: CASSSGLAYNEQFF
j_call: TRBJ2-1
v_call: TRBV27

cdr3_aa: CASSLDLGLGTGELFF
j_call: TRBJ2-2
v_call: TRBV5-1

cdr3_aa: CASSPEGAGNTIYF
j_call: TRBJ1-3
v_call: TRBV5-1

cdr3_aa: CASSDPGGQYF
j_call: TRBJ2-7
v_call: TRBV2

cdr3_aa: CATSRSATSGRQETQYF
j_call: TRBJ2-5
v_call: TRBV15

cdr3_aa: CASSLWAPGPQHF
j_call: TRBJ1-5
v_call: TRBV28

cdr3_aa: CAWSLAGGPPNEQFF
j_call: TRBJ2-1
v_call: TRBV30

cdr3_aa: CAGSQDLPDIWSTNEKLFF
j_call: TRBJ1-4
v_call: TRBV4-3

cdr3_aa: CASSDSGVSGNTIYF
j_call: TRBJ1-3
v_call: TRBV6-6

cdr3_aa: CASSRTQGYNEQFF
j_call: TRBJ2-1
v_call: TRBV5-8

cdr3_aa: CSVVPGPYYEQYF
j_call: TRBJ2-7
v_call: TRBV29-1

cdr3_aa: CASSHKGRATDTQYF
j_call: TRBJ2-3
v_call: TRBV5-4

cdr3_aa: CASSSRLAGKGETQYF
j_call: TRBJ2-5
v_call: TRBV11-1

cdr3_aa: CAISSGALNQPQHF
j_call: TRBJ1-5
v_call: TRBV10-3

cdr3_aa: CASTSAGAPEYEQFF
j_call: TRBJ2-1
v_call: TRBV27

cdr3_aa: CASTLGGKPQHF
j_call: TRBJ1-5
v_call: TRBV28

cdr3_aa: CASGMYPQGASGNTIYF
j_call: TRBJ1-3
v_call: TRBV5-6

cdr3_aa: CASSQDIGLSSYEQYF
j_call: TRBJ2-7
v_call: TRBV4-1

cdr3_aa: CAWGSQGARNQPQHF
j_call: TRBJ1-5
v_call: TRBV30

cdr3_aa: CAWGRDRAETQYF
j_call: TRBJ2-5
v_call: TRBV30

cdr3_aa: CASSPEQGREQYF
j_call: TRBJ2-7
v_call: TRBV18

cdr3_aa: CASKSSNIYGYTF
j_call: TRBJ1-2
v_call: TRBV28

cdr3_aa: CASSLGDRAQETQYF
j_call: TRBJ2-5
v_call: TRBV5-1

cdr3_aa: CASSSTPYEQYF
j_call: TRBJ2-7
v_call: TRBV18

cdr3_aa: CAIRVTGEQYF
j_call: TRBJ2-7
v_call: TRBV10-3

cdr3_aa: CASSPARLAGRKGTDTQYF
j_call: TRBJ2-3
v_call: TRBV13

cdr3_aa: CASSVLRVTEAFF
j_call: TRBJ1-1
v_call: TRBV7-6

cdr3_aa: CASTGGGVSSYEQYF
j_call: TRBJ2-7
v_call: TRBV6-6